This T cell receptor beta chain was sequenced in a study of T cell responses to AZD1222 COVID-19 vaccine. Study results and caveats: There were vaccine-associated CD4 TCRs across spike, dominant at 160-218 and 743-854. Repertoire sampling was restricted to post-peak T cell response timepoints.

Sequencing used immunoSEQ multiplex PCR; TCRdb keeps in-frame clones, though not all of them. The sample holds roughly 180,000 clones, 80% to 90% seen once. V was pared by 1 base and J by 1 base, with 14 bases between. CDR3 size: 17 residues. The germline gives CDR1 SGHDN, CDR2 FVKESK. Concerning this clone: Its cognate antigen is unknown.

This clonotype originated in an adult in good health. The sample in question was peripheral blood, obtained on day 0 of AZD1222 vaccination. The chain recombines TRBV14 with TRBJ2-4; either TRBD1 or TRBD2 may fit D (6 bases each). The CDR3 protein is CASSQGGGSGAKNIQYF. As DNA, the CDR3 is TGTGCCAGCAGCCAAGGAGGGGGGAGCGGTGCCAAAAACATTCAGTACTTC.